This TCR beta chain appears in the sequencing data of a study of T cell repertoires in cytomegalovirus infection. TCRdb re-called the reads through MiXCR, storing one row per CDR3 protein. The sample contains 80,000 or so distinct CDR3 sequences, about 37% of which appear only once. Germline CDR1 MNHEY, CDR2 SMNVEV (reference sequence). With 7 bases removed from V and 1 base from J, the gap between germline ends came to 13 bases. This CDR3 has 14 amino acids. Note on this clonotype: Its antigen is still unknown.

The chain joins TRBV27 to TRBJ1-1; the D is unclear. Specimen: CD8+ T cells from cultured PBMCs, collected from culture after CMV antigen stimulation. The receptor was isolated from a human donor in good health (CMV status not recorded). Some clones in this sample may be carry-over from other donors' samples. CDR3 protein: CASNLDGWNTEAFF. Here the CDR3 DNA reads TGTGCCAGCAATTTGGACGGGTGGAACACTGAAGCTTTCTTT.